This T cell receptor (beta chain) originates from a study of identical twins. This clonotype was detected ten times or more. Template switching added a universal primer site; cDNA carried unique molecular identifiers. TCRdb re-derived calls from the 5' RACE reads in MiXCR, one entry per CDR3 protein. The sample has approximately 590,000 distinct CDR3 sequences; around 9.6% are singletons. The trim removed 2 bases at V and 8 bases at J, leaving 7 bases unmatched. The CDR3 length is 15 residues. CDR1 and CDR2 from the germline V gene are ENHRY and SYGVKD. This same sample was also part of a study on yellow fever vaccine responses in identical twins.

The sequenced material came from PBMCs. V gene TRBV10-3 combines with J gene TRBJ2-3, with 10 bases that match TRBD2. This TCR derives from a young woman in good health. As DNA, the CDR3 is TGTGCCATCAGTGAGCTAGCGGGAGACGGTAGTACGCAGTATTTT. Its translation is CAISELAGDGSTQYF.